Below are 30 T cell receptor beta chains sequenced from a single sample in a study of control samples from healthy donors and cancer patients. The data were produced by immunoSEQ multiplex PCR, yet TCRdb's version contains in-frame clones alone and is incomplete. Here the sample spans around 99,000 clones, 90% being singletons. What was sequenced was blood. These receptors were obtained from a human donor in good health. The donor label of this sample is uncertain.

The chain employs TRBV18 and TRBJ2-3; D unresolved. The germline V gene has CDR1 KGHSH and CDR2 LQKENI. This CDR3 is 13 amino acids long. Trimming shortened V by 3 bases and J by 4 bases, and 8 bases separated the two germline ends. The CDR3 reads CASSPVLSDTQYF. DNA for the CDR3: TGTGCCAGCTCACCCGTCTTGTCAGATACGCAGTATTTT.

The chain joins TRBV6-6 to TRBJ1-5; D is undetermined. V dropped 2 bases and J dropped 2 bases, with 4 bases sitting between them. The CDR3 is 13 amino acids. The germline V gene has CDR1 MNHNY and CDR2 SVGAGI (reference sequence). The CDR3 DNA reads as TGTGCCAGCAGTTACACGGGCAATCAGCCCCAGCATTTT. Residues: CASSYTGNQPQHF.

This sequence joins TRBV5-4 and TRBJ1-2; D is ambiguous. Per the germline V gene, CDR1 is SGHNT and CDR2 is YYREEE (reference sequence). This CDR3 comprises 13 residues. Trimming pared 4 bases from V and 2 bases from J, leaving 9 bases between. CDR3 coding DNA: TGTGCCAGCAGCCGGGGAGGGAACTATGGCTACACCTTC. Protein product: CASSRGGNYGYTF.

CDR3 DNA: TGTGCCAGCAGCCCCCAAGGGGGGAAGAGCACAGATACGCAGTATTTT. Amino acids: CASSPQGGKSTDTQYF. J is TRBJ2-3 and V is TRBV11-3; D possibly matches TRBD1 or TRBD2 (6 bases each). Germline V lookup: CDR1 SGHNT, CDR2 YENEEA. The ends were cut back, 5 bases at V and 0 bases at J, with 15 bases in the middle. The CDR3 contains 16 residues.

V usage is TRBV19 and J usage is TRBJ1-4, with TRBD1 identical over 8 bases. The CDR3 loop spans 15 amino acids. Germline-derived CDR1 and CDR2 are LNHDA and SQIVND (reference sequence). Trimming at V came to 6 bases and at J to 3 bases, leaving 6 bases not matched to a gene. The CDR3 region is CASSSQGAPNEKLFF. In DNA form, the CDR3 reads TGTGCCAGTAGCTCTCAGGGGGCGCCTAATGAAAAACTGTTTTTT.

This chain connects TRBV19 to TRBJ1-5; TRBD1 matches at 7 bases. CDR1 is LNHDA and CDR2 is SQIVND in the germline V gene (reference sequence). This CDR3 comprises 14 residues. The ends lost 5 bases at V and 8 bases at J; junction bases unmatched: 9. In nucleotides, the CDR3 is TGTGCCAGTAGTTTCACAGGGGATCAGAAGCCCCAGCATTTT. Translation gives CASSFTGDQKPQHF.

The chain recombines TRBV6-5 with TRBJ2-7; possible D gene TRBD1, 6 bases. The CDR3 contains 13 residues. The germline V gene has CDR1 MNHEY and CDR2 SVGAGI. The V end was cut by 8 bases, the J end by 3 bases, with 14 bases between. CDR3 coding DNA: TGTGCCAGCTTTTCGGACAGCCTCTACGAGCAGTACTTC. As protein: CASFSDSLYEQYF.

In this sample, this clone turned up once. The genes are TRBV10-2 and TRBJ1-2; D is undetermined. The V end was cut by 2 bases, the J end by 4 bases, with 11 bases between. CDR3 size: 14 residues. Per germline, CDR1 WSHSY and CDR2 SAAADI. CDR3 sequence reads: CASSEAQGSYGYTF. Here the CDR3 DNA reads TGCGCCAGCAGTGAGGCCCAAGGCTCCTATGGCTACACCTTC.

The chain is built from TRBV9 and TRBJ1-1; 7 nucleotides match TRBD1. V lost 4 bases to trimming and J lost 3 bases; unmatched junction nucleotides: 3. The germline V gene has CDR1 SGDLS and CDR2 YYNGEE. The CDR3 length is 13 residues. CDR3 bases: TGTGCCAGCAGCACAGACAGGGACACTGAAGCTTTCTTT. Translation gives CASSTDRDTEAFF.

The rearrangement uses TRBV10-3 and TRBJ2-1, with D perhaps TRBD2 (5 bases). Trimming pared 0 bases from V and 1 base from J, leaving 10 bases between. Looked up from germline, CDR1 is ENHRY and CDR2 is SYGVKD. The CDR3 is made up of 16 amino acids. CDR3 protein: CAISESRGGSYNEQFF. In DNA, the CDR3 is TGTGCCATCAGTGAGTCTCGTGGCGGGTCCTACAATGAGCAGTTCTTC.

The V and J genes are TRBV20-1 and TRBJ2-1; either TRBD1 or TRBD2 may supply D (6 bases each). Trimming left V 3 bases short and J 6 bases short, with 15 bases between. The CDR3 loop spans 14 amino acids. Germline V gives CDR1 DFQATT, CDR2 SNEGSKA (reference sequence). CDR3 sequence (DNA): TGCAGTGCTAGTACGGGGGCCTCGGGCAATGAGCAGTTCTTC. Translated, it gives CSASTGASGNEQFF.

V gene TRBV10-1 combines with J gene TRBJ2-1, with 10 bases aligning to TRBD2. The germline CDR1 and CDR2 sequences are WNHNN and SYGVQD (reference sequence). The ends lost 4 bases at V and 6 bases at J; junction bases unmatched: 3. The CDR3 runs 14 residues. CDR3 bases: TGCGCCAGCAGTGCTAGCGGGGGCGTCAATGAGCAGTTCTTC. Its translation is CASSASGGVNEQFF.

CDR3 sequence: CASRGHGKETQYF. CDR3 nucleotides: TGCGCCAGCAGAGGGCATGGAAAAGAGACCCAGTACTTC. The chain couples TRBV5-1 to TRBJ2-5; unclear D gene. The length of the CDR3 is 13 residues. Germline V gives CDR1 SGHRS, CDR2 YFSETQ. V was pared by 5 bases and J by 3 bases, with 11 bases between.

The chain combines TRBV28 with TRBJ1-2, with D unclear. This CDR3 region has 13 residues. Germline CDR1 reads MDHEN; CDR2 reads SYDVKM. Trimming cost V 6 bases and J 8 bases, with 16 bases left between them. The CDR3 DNA sequence: TGTGCCAGCAGCCCGCAGGCCTCGATCGGCTACACCTTC. Encoded protein: CASSPQASIGYTF.

The CDR3 nucleotides read TGTGCCAGCAGCCAATTACCGGGACTAGCGGGGGCGAACACCGGGGAGCTGTTTTTT. It translates to CASSQLPGLAGANTGELFF. The chain has TRBV14 and TRBJ2-2; 14 bases agree with TRBD2. Trimming at V came to 2 bases and at J to 0 bases, leaving 5 bases not matched to a gene. CDR1 SGHDN and CDR2 FVKESK come from the germline V gene. The CDR3 length is 19 residues.

V usage is TRBV3-1 (or the pseudogene TRBV3-2) and J usage is TRBJ2-7; D uncertain. V was trimmed by 5 bases and J by 5 bases, leaving 16 bases between them. There are 14 residues in the CDR3. Per germline, CDR1 LGHDT and CDR2 YNNKEL (reference sequence). The CDR3 sequence: CASSYSNQAHEQYF. As DNA, the CDR3 is TGTGCCAGCAGCTACTCAAACCAGGCCCACGAGCAGTACTTC.

The chain links TRBV4-2 to TRBJ2-3; the D gene is possibly TRBD2 (5 bases). CDR3 size: 15 residues. Germline lookup yields CDR1 LGHNA and CDR2 YNFKEQ. V was trimmed by 0 bases and J by 2 bases, leaving 9 bases between them. The CDR3 protein is CASSQDKRITDTQYF. CDR3 nucleotide sequence: TGTGCCAGCAGCCAAGATAAGCGGATCACAGATACGCAGTATTTT.

The rearrangement joins TRBV27 to TRBJ1-2, with 8 bases fitting TRBD1. V shed 4 bases, J shed 4 bases, and the junction held 8 bases outside the gene matches. The CDR3 covers 15 residues. The germline CDR1 and CDR2 sequences are MNHEY and SMNVEV (reference sequence). DNA for the CDR3: TGTGCCAGCAGTTATGGACAGGGTAACGGCTATGGCTACACCTTC. Encoded protein: CASSYGQGNGYGYTF.

This rearrangement joins TRBV6-4 to TRBJ1-6; no clear D. This CDR3 has 13 amino acids. CDR1 and CDR2 from the germline V gene are MRHNA and SNTAGT. V was pared by 2 bases and J by 7 bases, with 6 bases between. The CDR3 reads CASSDGENSPLHF. For the CDR3, the DNA is TGTGCCAGCAGTGACGGAGAGAATTCACCCCTCCACTTT.

The V call is TRBV2, the J call TRBJ2-5; 10 bases are a match to TRBD1. The germline V gene has CDR1 SNHLY and CDR2 FYNNEI. The ends lost 6 bases at V and 2 bases at J; junction bases unmatched: 6. This CDR3 region has 15 residues. This CDR3 is CASREDRGEQETQYF. The CDR3, as DNA: TGTGCCAGCAGAGAGGACAGGGGGGAGCAAGAGACCCAGTACTTC.

V usage is TRBV3-1 (or the pseudogene TRBV3-2) and J usage is TRBJ1-6, with D hard to call. V lost 2 bases and J 7 bases, leaving 9 bases between the germline ends. The CDR3 loop spans 14 amino acids. Germline V lookup: CDR1 LGHDT, CDR2 YNNKEL (reference sequence). The CDR3 DNA sequence: TGTGCCAGCAGCCAATTTATCGGGAATTCACCCCTCCACTTT. Translated, it gives CASSQFIGNSPLHF.

V gene TRBV6-2 or TRBV6-3 combines with J gene TRBJ2-3; D is ambiguous. The V and J ends lost 4 bases and 4 bases respectively, with 21 bases between them. The length of the CDR3 is 17 residues. The germline V gene encodes CDR1 MNHEY and CDR2 SVGEGT. CDR3 sequence: CASSSFGFRPSADTQYF. In DNA, the CDR3 is TGTGCCAGCAGTTCATTCGGATTCCGCCCATCCGCAGATACGCAGTATTTT.

This clone was seen more than once but under ten times. The chain joins TRBV28 to TRBJ2-1; the D gene could be TRBD1 or TRBD2 (5 bases each). V was pared by 6 bases and J by 8 bases, with 20 bases between. The CDR3 is 15 amino acids. Germline V lookup: CDR1 MDHEN, CDR2 SYDVKM. CDR3 residues: CASSRWGSYQDEQFF. In DNA form, the CDR3 reads TGTGCCAGCAGCAGGTGGGGGAGTTATCAGGATGAGCAGTTCTTC. The variable domain in full, completed from reference TRBV28 and TRBJ2-1, reads DVKVTQSSRYLVKRTGEKVFLECVQDMDHENMFWYRQDPGLGLRLIYFSYDVKMKEKGDIPEGYSVSREKKERFSLILESASTNQTSMYLCASSRWGSYQDEQFFGPGTRLTVL.

The gene calls are TRBV29-1 and TRBJ2-3; TRBD1 matches at 7 bases. Germline V CDR1 and CDR2: SQVTM, ANQGSEA. The J segment lost 10 bases and the V segment lost 0 bases, leaving 4 bases of the junction unmatched. The length of the CDR3 is 12 residues. The CDR3 is CSVEEIQGPQYF. CDR3 nucleotides: TGCAGCGTTGAAGAGATACAGGGGCCGCAGTATTTT.

The chain is built from TRBV30 and TRBJ2-5, with D unresolved. This CDR3 comprises 11 residues. Trimming removed 0 bases at V and 5 bases at J, with 4 bases between. Germline V gene sequence: CDR1 GTSNPN, CDR2 SVGIG (reference sequence). CDR3 nucleotide sequence: TGTGCCTGGAGTGTACCGGAGACCCAGTACTTC. Translation gives CAWSVPETQYF.

The chain combines TRBV5-1 with TRBJ2-1; no reliable D call. CDR1 and CDR2 from the germline V gene are SGHRS and YFSETQ. V lost 4 bases and J 0 bases, leaving 8 bases between the germline ends. This CDR3 has 14 amino acids. This CDR3 is CASSPYSSYNEQFF. As DNA, the CDR3 is TGCGCCAGCAGCCCATACAGCTCCTACAATGAGCAGTTCTTC.

This chain joins TRBV28 and TRBJ2-1, with D perhaps matching TRBD2 (5 bases). The CDR3 contains 13 residues. The V end lost 3 bases, the J end lost 8 bases, and 11 bases lay between the germline ends. CDR1 is MDHEN, CDR2 SYDVKM, per germline. CDR3 sequence (DNA): TGTGCCAGCAGTTTCGAGGGAATCTATGAGCAGTTCTTC. Translation: CASSFEGIYEQFF.

The chain recombines TRBV30 with TRBJ1-4; the D is unclear. The CDR3 is 13 residues long. V lost 7 bases and J 5 bases, leaving 14 bases between the germline ends. Germline V lookup: CDR1 GTSNPN, CDR2 SVGIG (reference sequence). DNA of the CDR3: TGTGCCTCAAAAGCGGGCAAGAATGAAAAACTGTTTTTT. Translation: CASKAGKNEKLFF.

This chain uses TRBV24-1 with TRBJ2-2; 7 bases map to TRBD1. The CDR3 is made up of 15 amino acids. V was pared by 0 bases and J by 6 bases, with 3 bases of the junction left unmatched. The V gene's germline CDR1 is KGHDR and CDR2 SFDVKD. In DNA form, the CDR3 reads TGTGCCACCAGTGATTTGAGAGGGGGCGCCGGGGAGCTGTTTTTT. Translation: CATSDLRGGAGELFF.

The chain links TRBV30 to TRBJ2-3, with D possibly TRBD2 on 6 matching bases. CDR1 GTSNPN and CDR2 SVGIG come from the germline V gene (reference sequence). V was pared by 3 bases and J by 7 bases, with 14 bases between. The CDR3 covers 13 residues. The DNA for the CDR3 is TGTGCCTGGAGGGGGGGTGAGACTTATACGCAGTATTTT. This sequence encodes CAWRGGETYTQYF.